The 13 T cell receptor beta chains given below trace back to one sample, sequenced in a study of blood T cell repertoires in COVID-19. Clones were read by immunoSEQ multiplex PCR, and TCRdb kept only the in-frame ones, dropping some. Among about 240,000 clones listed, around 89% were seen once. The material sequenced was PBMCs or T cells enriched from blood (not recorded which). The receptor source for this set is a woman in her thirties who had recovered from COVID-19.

The CDR3 reads CASSLKTGNAFF. As DNA, the CDR3 is TGTGCCAGCAGTCTAAAGACAGGGAATGCTTTCTTT. V is TRBV28 and J is TRBJ1-1; 7 positions match TRBD1. CDR1 is MDHEN and CDR2 is SYDVKM in the germline V gene. V dropped 5 bases and J dropped 11; count of bases not matched to a gene: 8. The CDR3 has 12 amino acids.

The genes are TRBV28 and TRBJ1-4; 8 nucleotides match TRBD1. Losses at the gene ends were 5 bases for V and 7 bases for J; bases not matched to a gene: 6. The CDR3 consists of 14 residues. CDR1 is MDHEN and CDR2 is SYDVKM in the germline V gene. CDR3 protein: CASSGQGSGEKLFF. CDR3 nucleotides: TGTGCCAGCAGTGGACAGGGCAGCGGTGAAAAACTGTTTTTT.

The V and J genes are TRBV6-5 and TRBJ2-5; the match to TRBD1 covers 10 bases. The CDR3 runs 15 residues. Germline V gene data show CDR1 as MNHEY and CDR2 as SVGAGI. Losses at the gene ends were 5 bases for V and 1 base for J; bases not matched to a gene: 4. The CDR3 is CASSLDRGFQETQYF. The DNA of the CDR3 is TGTGCCAGCAGTCTGGACAGGGGGTTCCAAGAGACCCAGTACTTC.

CDR3 coding DNA: TGTGCCAGCAGCTTAACATTGTCTAATGAAAAACTGTTTTTT. It specifies CASSLTLSNEKLFF. The chain combines TRBV7-2 with TRBJ1-4; D is unclear. V shed 2 bases and J shed 3 bases, with 7 bases lying between them. Germline assignment: CDR1 SGHTA and CDR2 FQGNSA. The CDR3 sequence is 14 residues long. Using reference TRBV7-2 and TRBJ1-4 for the parts outside the CDR3, the full variable domain is GAGVSQSPSNKVTEKGKDVELRCDPISGHTALYWYRQSLGQGLEFLIYFQGNSAPDKSGLPSDRFSAERTGGSVSTLTIQRTQQEDSAVYLCASSLTLSNEKLFFGSGTQLSVL.

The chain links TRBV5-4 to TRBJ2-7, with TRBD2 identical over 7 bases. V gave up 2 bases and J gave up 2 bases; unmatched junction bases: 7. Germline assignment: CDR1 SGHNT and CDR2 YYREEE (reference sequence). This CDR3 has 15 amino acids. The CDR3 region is CASSLDPSGTYEQYF. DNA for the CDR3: TGTGCCAGCAGCTTAGATCCTAGCGGAACCTACGAGCAGTACTTC.

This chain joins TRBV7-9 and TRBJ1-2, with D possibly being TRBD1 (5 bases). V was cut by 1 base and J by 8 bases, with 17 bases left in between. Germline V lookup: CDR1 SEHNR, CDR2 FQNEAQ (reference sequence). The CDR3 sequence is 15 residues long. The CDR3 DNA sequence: TGTGCCAGCAGCTTAGATTCGAGCCAGGGCGGCGGCTACACCTTC. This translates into CASSLDSSQGGGYTF. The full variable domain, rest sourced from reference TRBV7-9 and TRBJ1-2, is DTGVSQNPRHKITKRGQNVTFRCDPISEHNRLYWYRQTLGQGPEFLTYFQNEAQLEKSRLLSDRFSAERPKGSFSTLEIQRTEQGDSAMYLCASSLDSSQGGGYTFGSGTRLTVV.

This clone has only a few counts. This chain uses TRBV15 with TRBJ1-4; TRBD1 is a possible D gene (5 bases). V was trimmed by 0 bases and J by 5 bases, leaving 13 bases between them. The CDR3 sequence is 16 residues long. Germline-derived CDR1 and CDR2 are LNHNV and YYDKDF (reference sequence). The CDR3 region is CATSRDPGLPNEKLFF. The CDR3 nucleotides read TGTGCCACCAGCAGAGATCCAGGGCTACCCAATGAAAAACTGTTTTTT. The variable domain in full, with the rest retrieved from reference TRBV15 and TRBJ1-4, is DAMVIQNPRYQVTQFGKPVTLSCSQTLNHNVMYWYQQKSSQAPKLLFHYYDKDFNNEADTPDNFQSRRPNTSFCFLDIRSPGLGDTAMYLCATSRDPGLPNEKLFFGSGTQLSVL.

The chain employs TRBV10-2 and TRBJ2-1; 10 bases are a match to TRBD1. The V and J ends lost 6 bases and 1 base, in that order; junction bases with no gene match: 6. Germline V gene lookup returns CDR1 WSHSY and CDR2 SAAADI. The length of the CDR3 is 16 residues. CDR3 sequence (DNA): TGCGCCAGCAGACCGGGACAGGGGCTATCCTACAATGAGCAGTTCTTC. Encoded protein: CASRPGQGLSYNEQFF.

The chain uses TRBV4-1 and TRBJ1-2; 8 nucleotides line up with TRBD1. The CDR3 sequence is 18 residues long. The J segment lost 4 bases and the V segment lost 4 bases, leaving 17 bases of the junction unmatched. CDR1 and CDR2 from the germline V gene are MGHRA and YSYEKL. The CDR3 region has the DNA TGCGCCAGCAGCCGGGTTTCTACGCCAGGGGGCGTCGGCTATGGCTACACCTTC. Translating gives CASSRVSTPGGVGYGYTF.

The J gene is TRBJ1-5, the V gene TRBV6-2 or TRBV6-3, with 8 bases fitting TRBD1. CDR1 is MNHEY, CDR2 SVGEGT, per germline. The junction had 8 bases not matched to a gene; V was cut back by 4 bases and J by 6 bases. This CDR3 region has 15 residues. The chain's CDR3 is CASSSQTGAAQPQHF. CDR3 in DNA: TGTGCCAGCAGTTCTCAGACAGGGGCGGCTCAGCCCCAGCATTTT.

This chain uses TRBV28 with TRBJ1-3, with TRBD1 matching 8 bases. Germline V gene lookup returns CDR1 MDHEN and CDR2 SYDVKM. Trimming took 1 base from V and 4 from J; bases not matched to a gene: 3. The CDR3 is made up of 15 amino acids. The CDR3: CASSLSTGVGNTIYF. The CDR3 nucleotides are TGTGCCAGCAGTTTATCGACAGGGGTGGGAAACACCATATATTTT.

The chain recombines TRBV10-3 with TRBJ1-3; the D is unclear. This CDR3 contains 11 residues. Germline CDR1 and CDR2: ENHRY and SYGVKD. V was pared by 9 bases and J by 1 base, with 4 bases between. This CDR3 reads CAIISGNTIYF. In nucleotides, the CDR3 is TGTGCCATAATATCTGGAAACACCATATATTTT.

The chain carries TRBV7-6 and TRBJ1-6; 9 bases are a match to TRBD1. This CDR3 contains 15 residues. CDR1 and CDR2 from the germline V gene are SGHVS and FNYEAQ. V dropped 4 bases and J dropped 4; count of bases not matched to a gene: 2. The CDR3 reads CASSSGTGYNSPLHF. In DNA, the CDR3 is TGTGCCAGCAGCTCGGGGACAGGGTATAATTCACCCCTCCACTTT.